This T cell receptor beta chain was profiled in a study of cytomegalovirus exposure and HLA in healthy donors. There are 15 residues in the CDR3. Germline CDR1 SNHLY, CDR2 FYNNEI. V was clipped by 4 bases and J by 3 bases; unmatched bases: 6. The PCR used 60 Vbeta and 13 Jbeta primers. TCRdb's table, derived via immunoSEQ multiplex PCR, lists solely in-frame clones and lacks some. Of around 170,000 clones listed, 80% are singletons. Sequencing was carried out using PBMCs. V is TRBV2 and J is TRBJ2-5; 9 nucleotides line up with TRBD1. This clonotype was obtained from a woman aged 50 to 65 in good health and CMV-seropositive. CDR3 region: CASSVLGQGEETQYF. CDR3 DNA sequence: TGTGCCAGCAGTGTCCTGGGACAGGGAGAAGAGACCCAGTACTTC.